This entry concerns a single T cell receptor (beta chain). Its target antigen remains unknown. Base-call qualities are not available, and no considerably larger clone is one nucleotide away. Only healthy Caucasian donors were included. Miltenyi CD45RO+ enrichment and human naive T-cell isolation kits were used to isolate memory (CD45RO+) and naive T cells from PBMC. Receptors were amplified or captured by 5' RACE. TCRdb names Illumina HiSeq 2000 as the instrument used. A universal primer binding site was added through template switching, and the final cDNA carried a unique molecular identifier so that TCR cDNA molecules could be counted accurately. Specific primers in the conserved constant-segment region were used to synthesize first-strand cDNA for the TCR alpha and beta chains. Each cDNA library was double barcoded, with a SMART-Mk sample barcode plus Illumina barcodes, to control for contamination. Two successive PCR steps introduced TruSeq adapter sequences along with Illumina sample barcodes. The Illumina HiSeq platform was used with custom primers to sequence TCR alpha and beta cDNA libraries. For the original study's pipeline: Unique molecular identifiers were extracted from raw reads with MiGEC, and CDR3 positions were determined with MiXCR. For each individual, recombination models were inferred using an EM algorithm with the repgenHMM and IGoR tools. Shared clonotypes were analyzed with the tcR package in R, and sharing was normalized by the product of cloneset sizes. Out-of-frame nonproductive sequences were analyzed to study raw recombination free of thymic and clonal selection effects. Starting from the raw public reads, TCRdb applied fastp trimming at Q25, assembled clones with MiXCR and retained in-frame beta chains. Merged by CDR3 protein, the rows form single entries marked with the most common genes and DNA. The V and J calls reflect TCRdb's pipeline rather than the authors' work. The sample table contains about 240,000 distinct CDR3 sequences; only one count was recorded for over 9.5% of them. The ten largest clones add up to less than 12% of the sample.

V is shortened by 6 bases, J by 6 bases, and the region joining them spans 8 bases. Reading from cysteine to phenylalanine, the CDR3 counts 12 amino acids. Solely the CDR3 DNA is kept, with 36 bases framed from the first base. CDR1 and CDR2, looked up from the germline V gene, are MNHEY and SVGEGT. The data were taken from a study of identical twins (dated by TCRdb to about 2016). In the study overall: To test whether fetal clonotypes persist, the study used deep sequencing on TCR alpha and beta repertoires from monozygotic twins, unrelated adults of various ages, and cord blood. Replicate twin experiments were performed at different times using different library preparation protocols to rule out contamination.

Findings and caveats that apply to the study as a whole: Out-of-frame TCR alpha sequences shared between twins showed an excess of low generation-probability sequences compared with coincidental sharing between unrelated individuals. Out-of-frame TCR alpha sharing in monozygotic twins was systematically underestimated by recombination models, whereas sharing between unrelated individuals was in agreement with the recombination models. Fewer insertions were carried by abundant cord blood beta clonotypes, a similar but weaker trend appeared in young adult naive repertoires, and no such trend appeared in memory repertoires. A weaker excess of twin sharing was found in beta out-of-frame sequences because the signal-to-noise ratio was lowered by fewer shared sequences. Because the same donors could not be followed over many years, conclusions were based on cross-sectional statistical analysis. Zero-insertion analyses could be partly confounded by invariant T cells such as MAIT and iNKT, although diverse VJ usage argued against such confounding for most clonotypes.

Sample: memory T cells sorted from blood. Taken with the paper, the label for cell subset or site translates to: CD45RO+ enriched T cells. Recombination joined TRBV6-2 or TRBV6-3 with TRBJ2-2, with the D gene call left open. This sequence originates from a man in his fifties or sixties in good health. The CDR3 reads CASRHHAGELFF. The nucleotide sequence is TGTGCCAGCAGACACCATGCCGGGGAGCTGTTTTTT.